One sample yielded the 19 T cell receptor beta chains listed below, sequenced in a study of CD8 T cells in Susac syndrome. Reverse transcription of roughly 0.5 to 1 ug RNA was carried out with random hexamers. TCRdb re-called the immunoSEQ multiplex PCR reads with MiXCR, one entry per CDR3 protein. The sample yields about 200,000 distinct CDR3 sequences, approximately 95% seen once. The sequencing input was CD4+ T cells from PBMCs. These receptors came from a human donor with multiple sclerosis.

This clonotype was recorded once. The chain carries TRBV2 and TRBJ1-2, with D possibly being TRBD1 (5 bases). The CDR3 extends over 15 amino acids. Per germline, CDR1 SNHLY and CDR2 FYNNEI. Trimming shortened V by 4 bases and J by 2 bases, and 14 bases separated the two germline ends. The CDR3 loop is CASSVLAGTNYGYTF. The CDR3, as DNA: TGTGCCAGCAGTGTTCTGGCAGGGACGAACTATGGCTACACCTTC.

With regard to this clonotype: Germline is not matched at one junction end, which may reflect a read error. The gene calls are TRBV19 and TRBJ1-2; 8 nucleotides line up with TRBD1. The length of the CDR3 is 13 residues. Germline V CDR1 and CDR2: LNHDA, SQIVND (reference sequence). The CDR3, as DNA: TGTGCCAGTAGTATTTTCCCCGGACAGGGCATCGTCTTC. Amino acid sequence: CASSIFPGQGIVF.

This clonotype occurred once. This chain uses TRBV29-1 with TRBJ2-1; no clear D. The CDR3 has 14 amino acids. Trimming pared 4 bases from V and 0 bases from J, leaving 10 bases between. The germline CDR1 and CDR2 sequences are SQVTM and ANQGSEA. Here the CDR3 reads CSVVSRSSYNEQFF. The CDR3 nucleotides read TGCAGCGTTGTATCACGGAGCTCCTACAATGAGCAGTTCTTC.

Note on this clonotype: One end of the junction is discordant with germline, which a read error may explain. This chain uses TRBV5-1 with TRBJ2-3; D call uncertain. Germline V gene lookup returns CDR1 SGHRS and CDR2 YFSETQ. The CDR3 has 12 residues. In DNA, the CDR3 is TGCGCCAGCAGCTTGGACCAGACCCTGCAGTTTTTT. Protein: CASSLDQTLQFF. Combining the CDR3 with reference TRBV5-1 and TRBJ2-3 gives the whole variable domain KAGVTQTPRYLIKTRGQQVTLSCSPISGHRSVSWYQQTPGQGLQFLFEYFSETQRNKGNFPGRFSGRQFSNSRSEMNVSTLELGDSALYLCASSLDQTLQFFGPGTRLTVL.

The V gene is TRBV28, the J gene TRBJ1-5, with no clear D. V was shortened by 6 bases and J by 0 bases, with 15 bases between the two germline ends. Germline V gives CDR1 MDHEN, CDR2 SYDVKM. This CDR3 has 16 residues. CDR3 bases: TGTGCCAGCAGACCGGCCACCGTGAATAGCAATCAGCCCCAGCATTTT. Protein product: CASRPATVNSNQPQHF.

The V gene is TRBV13, the J gene TRBJ2-7, with 8 bases matching TRBD1. The germline V gene encodes CDR1 PRHDT and CDR2 FYEKMQ (reference sequence). CDR3 length: 16 residues. J gave up 2 bases and V 3 bases, and 9 bases lay outside the gene matches. In nucleotides, the CDR3 is TGTGCCAGCAGCTTCCGACAGGGGTACGGGACCTACGAGCAGTACTTC. It yields the protein CASSFRQGYGTYEQYF.

CDR3 region: CASSYQGSGDTEAFF. DNA for the CDR3: TGTGCCAGCTCATATCAGGGAAGTGGAGACACTGAAGCTTTCTTT. J is TRBJ1-1 and V is TRBV18; D is perhaps TRBD1 (5 bases). The CDR3 is made up of 15 amino acids. CDR1 is KGHSH, CDR2 LQKENI, per germline. V was pared by 5 bases and J by 3 bases, with 16 bases between.

The J gene is TRBJ2-1, the V gene TRBV6-6; D is perhaps TRBD2 (6 bases). This CDR3 spans 15 amino acids. Between the trimmed V and J ends, which lost 2 bases and 6 bases, there was a span of 14 bases. Germline V gene sequence: CDR1 MNHNY, CDR2 SVGAGI (reference sequence). CDR3 coding DNA: TGTGCCAGCAGTTACGGGGATCCTAGCGCCAATGAGCAGTTCTTC. Translation gives CASSYGDPSANEQFF.

The chain employs TRBV29-1 and TRBJ1-2, with D possibly being TRBD1 (5 bases). Germline CDR1 is SQVTM and CDR2 is ANQGSEA. This CDR3 comprises 14 residues. Trimming shortened V by 7 bases and J by 4 bases, and 19 bases separated the two germline ends. CDR3 region: CSAASGRDFYGYTF. The CDR3 DNA reads as TGCAGCGCCGCTTCGGGCAGGGACTTCTATGGCTACACCTTC.

The chain links TRBV3-1 to TRBJ2-1, with D possibly TRBD1 on 6 matching bases. V was shortened by 0 bases and J by 4 bases, with 13 bases between the two germline ends. The CDR3 extends over 16 amino acids. Germline V gene sequence: CDR1 LGHDT, CDR2 YNNKEL (reference sequence). The CDR3 sequence: CASSQDADRIYNEQFF. CDR3 DNA: TGTGCCAGCAGCCAAGATGCCGACAGGATTTACAATGAGCAGTTCTTC.

The table lists this clonotype with a count of one. The gene calls are TRBV28 and TRBJ2-7; TRBD2 matches at 9 bases. Germline loops: CDR1 MDHEN, CDR2 SYDVKM. The CDR3 sequence is 15 residues long. Germline trimming cut 3 bases from V and 1 base from J; bases unmatched to any gene: 4. The CDR3 protein is CASSFSGGTSYEQYF. CDR3 in DNA: TGTGCCAGCAGTTTCAGCGGGGGGACTTCCTACGAGCAGTACTTC.

The chain joins TRBV6-2 or TRBV6-3 to TRBJ1-5, with 8 nucleotides matching TRBD1. Germline CDR1 reads MNHEY; CDR2 reads SVGEGT. Trimming cost V 5 bases and J 4 bases; bases outside gene matches: 10. The CDR3 has 16 residues. CDR3 sequence: CASSLPWTGRNQPQHF. In DNA, the CDR3 is TGTGCCAGCAGTCTGCCTTGGACAGGGCGAAATCAGCCCCAGCATTTT.

This clonotype was observed a few times. J is TRBJ1-1 and V is TRBV30, with D maybe TRBD1 (6 bases). Per the germline V gene, CDR1 is GTSNPN and CDR2 is SVGIG (reference sequence). V lost 0 bases and J lost 3, with 8 bases in between. The CDR3 extends over 13 amino acids. CDR3 region: CAWSVGGYTEAFF. The CDR3 DNA reads as TGTGCCTGGAGTGTTGGGGGCTACACTGAAGCTTTCTTT.

The V call is TRBV30, the J call TRBJ2-5; D perhaps matches TRBD2 (6 bases). Trimming took 2 bases from V and 2 from J, leaving 18 bases between them. Germline V gene data show CDR1 as GTSNPN and CDR2 as SVGIG (reference sequence). The CDR3 length is 16 residues. CDR3 loop: CAWSPYPRLGQETQYF. The CDR3 DNA follows: TGTGCCTGGAGTCCTTACCCCCGACTAGGACAAGAGACCCAGTACTTC.

This clonotype appeared once. The V gene is TRBV24-1, the J gene TRBJ1-6; maybe TRBD1 (5 bases). This CDR3 is 14 amino acids long. CDR1 and CDR2 (germline): KGHDR, SFDVKD. Trimming removed 7 bases from V and 5 bases from J, with 11 bases in between. The CDR3 DNA reads as TGTGCCACCAGCACCGGGACGGATAATTCACCCCTCCACTTT. Translating gives CATSTGTDNSPLHF.

V is TRBV2 and J is TRBJ2-3, with D unresolved. Trimming took off 2 bases at V and 2 bases at J, with 5 bases between the two ends. This CDR3 has 13 residues. Germline V gives CDR1 SNHLY, CDR2 FYNNEI. Here the CDR3 DNA reads TGTGCCAGCAGTGAAACTTCCACAGATACGCAGTATTTT. Translated, it gives CASSETSTDTQYF.

This clonotype was recorded only once. The chain links TRBV18 to TRBJ1-2, with D unclear. This CDR3 comprises 14 residues. Trimming took off 3 bases at V and 0 bases at J, with 8 bases between the two ends. In germline, CDR1 is KGHSH, CDR2 LQKENI. CDR3 protein: CASSPGPPNYGYTF. The CDR3 DNA follows: TGTGCCAGCTCACCGGGCCCCCCTAACTATGGCTACACCTTC.

This chain's CDR3 is CSVAGLAGTNTGELFF. The CDR3, as DNA: TGCAGCGTGGCTGGACTAGCGGGTACGAACACCGGGGAGCTGTTTTTT. This sequence joins TRBV29-1 and TRBJ2-2; 11 bases line up with TRBD2. Trimming at V came to 6 bases and at J to 0 bases, leaving 6 bases not matched to a gene. The germline gives CDR1 SQVTM, CDR2 ANQGSEA. The CDR3 is made up of 16 amino acids.

V usage is TRBV4-2 and J usage is TRBJ2-7; 13 positions match TRBD2. This CDR3 region has 15 residues. Germline V gene lookup returns CDR1 LGHNA and CDR2 YNFKEQ. With 4 bases clipped from V and 3 bases from J, the junction kept 3 bases outside the gene matches. CDR3 protein: CASSRGTSGDYEQYF. DNA of the CDR3: TGTGCCAGCAGCCGCGGGACTAGCGGGGACTACGAGCAGTACTTC.